Below, 27 T cell receptor beta chains from the same sample are listed, as sequenced in a study of cytomegalovirus exposure and HLA in healthy donors. Vbeta (60) and Jbeta (13) primers were used in the PCR. Sequencing was performed with immunoSEQ multiplex PCR; in TCRdb, only in-frame clones are kept and a portion is missing. The sample lists 110,000 or so clones, 69% occurring once. The sample was PBMCs. The receptors here all came from a woman aged 70-85 years in good health and CMV-seropositive.

The chain uses TRBV7-2 and TRBJ2-7; 10 bases are a match to TRBD1. CDR3 length equals 15 residues. V gave up 0 bases and J gave up 6 bases; unmatched junction bases: 5. CDR1 and CDR2 from the germline V gene are SGHTA and FQGNSA. This chain's CDR3 is CASSLAPTGGSEQYF. CDR3 coding DNA: TGTGCCAGCAGCTTAGCGCCGACAGGGGGCTCCGAGCAGTACTTC.

The chain is built from TRBV5-1 and TRBJ2-1; 9 bases are shared with TRBD2. Trimming took 5 bases from V and 7 from J; bases not matched to a gene: 4. The CDR3 is 13 amino acids. The germline CDR1 and CDR2 sequences are SGHRS and YFSETQ. This CDR3 reads CASRAGGPNEQFF. For the CDR3, the DNA is TGCGCCAGCAGGGCGGGGGGGCCTAATGAGCAGTTCTTC.

The chain uses TRBV25-1 and TRBJ1-2, with 7 bases that match TRBD1. The trim removed 6 bases at V and 4 bases at J, leaving 8 bases unmatched. CDR1 and CDR2 from the germline V gene are MGHDK and SYGVNS. The CDR3 is made up of 14 amino acids. The CDR3 here is CASRPGQSLYGYTF. CDR3 in DNA: TGTGCCAGCAGACCGGGACAGAGTCTCTATGGCTACACCTTC.

This clone was detected a few times. The rearrangement uses TRBV2 and TRBJ1-4; 7 bases match TRBD1. CDR1 SNHLY and CDR2 FYNNEI come from the germline V gene. Trimming took 6 bases from V and 4 from J; bases not matched to a gene: 5. The CDR3 spans 14 residues. CDR3 nucleotide sequence: TGTGCCAGCAGGCGGGACAGTCTTAATGAAAAACTGTTTTTT. Residues: CASRRDSLNEKLFF.

J is TRBJ2-6 and V is TRBV30; 8 nucleotides line up with TRBD1. The CDR3 consists of 15 residues. V trimming: 5 bases; J trimming: 0 bases; junction bases outside the gene matches: 3. Germline CDR1 and CDR2: GTSNPN and SVGIG (reference sequence). The CDR3 DNA reads TGTGCCTGGGGGGGACAGGCCTCTGGGGCCAACGTCCTGACTTTC. Its translation: CAWGGQASGANVLTF.

This chain connects TRBV2 to TRBJ1-6; 8 bases match TRBD1. Germline-derived CDR1 and CDR2 are SNHLY and FYNNEI. The CDR3 spans 14 residues. With V trimmed by 8 bases and J by 10 bases, 10 bases remained unmatched. The CDR3 protein is CASQGAAEGSPLHF. The CDR3 bases are TGTGCCAGCCAGGGGGCGGCGGAGGGATCACCCCTCCACTTT.

The chain has TRBV11-2 and TRBJ2-6, with D possibly TRBD1 on 5 matching bases. Deletions cut 3 bases from V and 0 bases from J, with 12 bases between. Germline assignment: CDR1 SGHAT and CDR2 FQNNGV. The CDR3 length is 17 residues. CDR3 sequence reads: CASSFTSQVSGANVLTF. DNA for the CDR3: TGTGCCAGCAGCTTTACTTCACAGGTCTCTGGGGCCAACGTCCTGACTTTC. Full variable domain (outside the CDR3, taken from reference TRBV11-2 and TRBJ2-6): EAGVAQSPRYKIIEKRQSVAFWCNPISGHATLYWYQQILGQGPKLLIQFQNNGVVDDSQLPKDRFSAERLKGVDSTLKIQPAKLEDSAVYLCASSFTSQVSGANVLTFGAGSRLTVL.

This chain links TRBV6-5 with TRBJ1-6; 7 bases agree with TRBD1. Germline loops: CDR1 MNHEY, CDR2 SVGAGI. This CDR3 has 16 amino acids. V lost 2 bases, J lost 3 bases, and 4 bases stayed unmatched. The CDR3 region is CASSYHGTVYNSPLHF. The CDR3 nucleotides read TGTGCCAGCAGTTACCACGGGACAGTCTATAATTCACCCCTCCACTTT.

This CDR3 is CASSPGSWGTEAFF. The CDR3 region has the DNA TGCGCCAGCAGCCCCGGGAGCTGGGGGACTGAAGCTTTCTTT. V and J are TRBV5-1 and TRBJ1-1; tentatively, D is TRBD1 (5 bases). The CDR3 is made up of 14 amino acids. Trimming removed 4 bases from V and 5 bases from J, with 15 bases in between. The germline V gene encodes CDR1 SGHRS and CDR2 YFSETQ.

The chain carries TRBV6-5 and TRBJ1-2, with TRBD1 as a possible D gene (5 bases). The V gene lost 6 bases and the J gene lost 0 bases, with 11 bases spanning the gap. The CDR3 is made up of 14 amino acids. The V gene's germline CDR1 is MNHEY and CDR2 SVGAGI. CDR3: CASRGLPSNYGYTF. The CDR3 DNA follows: TGTGCCAGCAGGGGGCTCCCCTCTAACTATGGCTACACCTTC.

As regards this clone: The identical CDR3 is also encoded by other nucleotide sequences in the sample. The chain is built from TRBV5-1 and TRBJ2-3; 9 bases fit TRBD2. The J segment lost 3 bases and the V segment lost 4 bases, leaving 9 bases of the junction unmatched. This CDR3 region has 16 residues. Germline V lookup: CDR1 SGHRS, CDR2 YFSETQ. The CDR3 loop is CASSAQTSGGTDTQYF. The CDR3 DNA reads TGCGCCAGCAGCGCCCAGACTAGCGGTGGTACAGATACGCAGTATTTT.

The rearrangement uses TRBV13 and TRBJ2-2, with D uncertain. The germline CDR1 and CDR2 sequences are PRHDT and FYEKMQ (reference sequence). This CDR3 has 12 amino acids. V lost 5 bases and J 6 bases, leaving 7 bases between the germline ends. The CDR3 here is CASSHGPGELFF. CDR3 coding DNA: TGTGCCAGCAGCCACGGTCCCGGGGAGCTGTTTTTT.

The rearrangement links TRBV15 to TRBJ1-1, with TRBD1 matching over 7 bases. Germline CDR1 reads LNHNV; CDR2 reads YYDKDF (reference sequence). The junction had 8 bases not matched to a gene; V was cut back by 3 bases and J by 7 bases. This CDR3 is built from 14 residues. For the CDR3, the DNA is TGTGCCACCAGCAGGAGACAGGGTTCGGGTGAAGCTTTCTTT. Protein: CATSRRQGSGEAFF.

The rearrangement uses TRBV18 and TRBJ2-5; 10 nucleotides agree with TRBD2. The V segment lost 6 bases and the J segment 11 bases; nucleotides outside the gene matches: 15. Per the germline V gene, CDR1 is KGHSH and CDR2 is LQKENI. The CDR3 runs 15 residues. CDR3 sequence (DNA): TGTGCCAGCTCCGATCTAGCGGGGGTGCCCTTGGAGCAGTACTTC. This encodes CASSDLAGVPLEQYF.

This clone has a handful of counts. The chain uses TRBV6-5 and TRBJ2-3; D uncertain. The V and J ends lost 2 bases and 0 bases respectively, with 9 bases between them. The CDR3 covers 15 residues. Germline-derived CDR1 and CDR2 are MNHEY and SVGAGI. The CDR3 nucleotides read TGTGCCAGCAGTTACCAGCTAGTTAGCACAGATACGCAGTATTTT. Encoded protein: CASSYQLVSTDTQYF.

This clone was seen a handful of times. The V and J genes are TRBV2 and TRBJ2-3, with TRBD2 matching over 11 bases. The CDR3 has 17 residues. Germline CDR1 reads SNHLY; CDR2 reads FYNNEI. The V and J ends lost 9 bases and 5 bases, in that order; junction bases with no gene match: 16. The CDR3, as DNA: TGTGCCAGTCAAATAACCCTAGCGGGGGGACCCCGAGATACGCAGTATTTT. This sequence encodes CASQITLAGGPRDTQYF.

This chain joins TRBV7-2 and TRBJ1-1; no clear D gene. Trimming pared 5 bases from V and 0 bases from J, leaving 7 bases between. The germline V gene encodes CDR1 SGHTA and CDR2 FQGNSA. This CDR3 is 13 amino acids long. CDR3 sequence (DNA): TGTGCCAGCAGCCAAGACATGAACACTGAAGCTTTCTTT. Its protein is CASSQDMNTEAFF.

The V and J genes are TRBV18 and TRBJ1-2; unclear D gene. Germline lookup yields CDR1 KGHSH and CDR2 LQKENI. CDR3 size: 13 residues. V lost 0 bases and J 8 bases, leaving 10 bases between the germline ends. The DNA for the CDR3 is TGTGCCAGCTCACCACCCACTAGAGGGGGCTACACCTTC. Its protein is CASSPPTRGGYTF.

The chain has TRBV19 and TRBJ2-2; D is unresolved. Germline V gene sequence: CDR1 LNHDA, CDR2 SQIVND (reference sequence). The ends were cut back, 3 bases at V and 4 bases at J, with 12 bases in the middle. This CDR3 has 15 residues. The CDR3 is CASSIRSSTTGELFF. The CDR3 nucleotides are TGTGCCAGTAGTATCAGGTCATCTACCACCGGGGAGCTGTTTTTT.

V is TRBV4-3 and J is TRBJ1-5, with D possibly matching TRBD1 (5 bases). This CDR3 is built from 15 residues. V shed 0 bases and J shed 7 bases, with 13 bases lying between them. The germline gives CDR1 LGHNA, CDR2 YSLEER. This chain's CDR3 is CASSQDMGGRQPQHF. CDR3 in DNA: TGCGCCAGCAGCCAAGATATGGGGGGACGGCAGCCCCAGCATTTT.

The genes are TRBV6-5 and TRBJ1-1; D is uncertain. V was pared by 6 bases and J by 3 bases, with 17 bases between. The germline gives CDR1 MNHEY, CDR2 SVGAGI. CDR3 size: 15 residues. CDR3 coding DNA: TGTGCCAGCAGGGGGAGGCCCTCCGGGGACACTGAAGCTTTCTTT. This gives the protein CASRGRPSGDTEAFF.

The chain links TRBV29-1 to TRBJ2-1; the match to TRBD1 covers 8 bases. Looked up from germline, CDR1 is SQVTM and CDR2 is ANQGSEA. The trim removed 6 bases at V and 5 bases at J, leaving 6 bases unmatched. The CDR3 is 13 amino acids. The CDR3 DNA reads as TGCAGCGTGTTGGGGACAGGCCACAATGAGCAGTTCTTC. Its protein is CSVLGTGHNEQFF.

DNA of the CDR3: TGCGCCAGCAGCTTGGAAACAGGGAGGGTCACTGAAGCTTTCTTT. Residues: CASSLETGRVTEAFF. The chain recombines TRBV5-1 with TRBJ1-1, with D possibly matching TRBD1 (6 bases). The V end lost 0 bases, the J end lost 4 bases, and 13 bases lay between the germline ends. This CDR3 spans 15 amino acids. The germline V gene has CDR1 SGHRS and CDR2 YFSETQ.

This clone was picked up a small number of times. The gene calls are TRBV30 and TRBJ1-3, with a weak D call TRBD1 (5 bases). The V gene lost 0 bases and the J gene lost 0 bases, with 12 bases spanning the gap. CDR3 size: 16 residues. Germline V gene data show CDR1 as GTSNPN and CDR2 as SVGIG (reference sequence). The CDR3 nucleotides are TGTGCCTGGAGTGTAAGGGAGGGGAGCTCTGGAAACACCATATATTTT. Translation gives CAWSVREGSSGNTIYF.

This clone was counted only a few times. The CDR3 is CASTKGQGIFETQYF. CDR3 DNA: TGTGCCAGCACCAAGGGACAGGGGATTTTCGAGACCCAGTACTTC. V usage is TRBV6-5 and J usage is TRBJ2-5; TRBD1 agrees at 10 bases. The trim removed 7 bases at V and 5 bases at J, leaving 10 bases unmatched. The CDR3 contains 15 residues. Per germline, CDR1 MNHEY and CDR2 SVGAGI.

The rearrangement uses TRBV5-4 and TRBJ2-7, with 8 bases fitting TRBD1. V lost 1 base and J lost 6; bases outside the gene matches: 9. Germline-derived CDR1 and CDR2 are SGHNT and YYREEE (reference sequence). The CDR3 is 15 amino acids. This CDR3 is CASSLPGQGAAEQYF. CDR3 in DNA: TGTGCCAGCAGCTTGCCCGGACAGGGTGCGGCCGAGCAGTACTTC.

The genes are TRBV29-1 and TRBJ2-7; maybe TRBD1 (5 bases). The CDR3 contains 12 residues. The germline CDR1 and CDR2 sequences are SQVTM and ANQGSEA. The V end lost 1 base, the J end lost 2 bases, and 6 bases lay between the germline ends. This CDR3 reads CSVEGTTYEQYF. DNA of the CDR3: TGCAGCGTTGAAGGGACAACCTACGAGCAGTACTTC.